Sequencing of this T cell receptor beta chain was carried out in a study of long-term antiretroviral therapy in people with HIV. At the survey level, the v3.0 immunoSEQ assay was run. Sequencing used immunoSEQ multiplex PCR; TCRdb keeps in-frame clones, though not all of them. The data show over 10,000 clones, with 65% to 85% seen just once and 13% to 15% held by the top ten. V shed 5 bases and J shed 5 bases, with 13 bases lying between them. Germline V gene data show CDR1 as SEHNR and CDR2 as FQNEAQ (reference sequence). This CDR3 spans 14 amino acids. Details on this clone: Its target is unknown.

Study-level results: HIV repertoire CDR3 lengths ranged less widely than those of controls. Specimen acquisition occurred between 2004 and 2017, potentially under older ART regimens.

This clonotype originated in a woman younger than 30 with HIV. Sequenced material: unsorted PBMCs, taken 1.3 years after starting antiretroviral therapy. The J gene is TRBJ2-1, the V gene TRBV7-9; either TRBD1 or TRBD2 may fit D (5 bases each). CDR3 loop: CASSPTGTHNEQFF. Here the CDR3 DNA reads TGTGCCAGCAGCCCTACCGGGACCCACAATGAGCAGTTCTTC.